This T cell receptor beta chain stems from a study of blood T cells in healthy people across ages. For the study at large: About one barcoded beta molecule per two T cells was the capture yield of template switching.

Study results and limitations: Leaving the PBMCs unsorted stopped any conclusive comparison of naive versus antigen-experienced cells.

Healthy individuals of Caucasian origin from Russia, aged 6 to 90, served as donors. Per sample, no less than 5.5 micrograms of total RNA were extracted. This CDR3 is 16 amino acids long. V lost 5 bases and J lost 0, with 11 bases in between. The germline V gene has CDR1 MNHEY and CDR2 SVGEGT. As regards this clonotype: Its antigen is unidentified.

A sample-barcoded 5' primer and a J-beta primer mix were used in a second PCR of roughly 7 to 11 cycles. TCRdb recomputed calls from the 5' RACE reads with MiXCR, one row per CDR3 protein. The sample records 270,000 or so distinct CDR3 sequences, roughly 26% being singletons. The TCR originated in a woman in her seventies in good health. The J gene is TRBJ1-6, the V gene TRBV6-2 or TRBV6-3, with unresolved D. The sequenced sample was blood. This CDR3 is CASSRRGSSYNSPLHF. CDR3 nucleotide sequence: TGTGCCAGCAGTCGGCGGGGATCCTCCTATAATTCACCCCTCCACTTT.